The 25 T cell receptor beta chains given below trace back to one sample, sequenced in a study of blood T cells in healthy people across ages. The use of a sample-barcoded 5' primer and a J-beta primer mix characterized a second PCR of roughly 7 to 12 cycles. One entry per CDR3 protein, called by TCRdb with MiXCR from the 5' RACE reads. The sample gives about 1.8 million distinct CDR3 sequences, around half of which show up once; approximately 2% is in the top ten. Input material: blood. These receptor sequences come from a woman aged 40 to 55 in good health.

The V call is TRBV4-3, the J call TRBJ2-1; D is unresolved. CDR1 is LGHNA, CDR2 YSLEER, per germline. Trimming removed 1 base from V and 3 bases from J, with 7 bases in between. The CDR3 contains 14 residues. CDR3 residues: CASSQVPFYNEQFF. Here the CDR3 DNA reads TGCGCCAGCAGCCAAGTCCCATTCTACAATGAGCAGTTCTTC.

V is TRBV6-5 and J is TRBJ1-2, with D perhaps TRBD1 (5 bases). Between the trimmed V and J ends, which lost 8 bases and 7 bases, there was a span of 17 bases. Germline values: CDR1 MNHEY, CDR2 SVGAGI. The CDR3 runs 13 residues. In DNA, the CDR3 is TGTGCCAGCTCATCAGAGGGGTTCGGTGGCTACACCTTC. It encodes CASSSEGFGGYTF.

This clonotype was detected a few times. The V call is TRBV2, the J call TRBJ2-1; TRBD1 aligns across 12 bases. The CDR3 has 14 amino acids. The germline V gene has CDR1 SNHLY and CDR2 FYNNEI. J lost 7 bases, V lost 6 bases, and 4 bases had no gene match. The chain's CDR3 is CASRTGQGANEQFF. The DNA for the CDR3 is TGTGCCAGCAGGACGGGACAGGGGGCAAATGAGCAGTTCTTC. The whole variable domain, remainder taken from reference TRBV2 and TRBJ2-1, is EPEVTQTPSHQVTQMGQEVILRCVPISNHLYFYWYRQILGQKVEFLVSFYNNEISEKSEIFDDQFSVERPDGSNFTLKIRSTKLEDSAMYFCASRTGQGANEQFFGPGTRLTVL.

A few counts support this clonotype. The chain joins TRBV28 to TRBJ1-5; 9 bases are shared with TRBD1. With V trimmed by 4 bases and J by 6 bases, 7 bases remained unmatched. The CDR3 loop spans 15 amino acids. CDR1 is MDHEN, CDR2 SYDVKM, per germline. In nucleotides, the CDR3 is TGTGCCAGCAGTTCCCACAGGGGGCACGGTCAGCCCCAGCATTTT. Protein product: CASSSHRGHGQPQHF.

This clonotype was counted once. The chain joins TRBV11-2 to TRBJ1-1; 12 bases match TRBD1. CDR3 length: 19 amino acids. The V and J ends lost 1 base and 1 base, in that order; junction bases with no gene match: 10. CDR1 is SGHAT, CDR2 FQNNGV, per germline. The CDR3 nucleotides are TGTGCCAGCAGCTTAGTGGGGTTGGGACAGGGGGCGACGAACACTGAAGCTTTCTTT. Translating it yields CASSLVGLGQGATNTEAFF.

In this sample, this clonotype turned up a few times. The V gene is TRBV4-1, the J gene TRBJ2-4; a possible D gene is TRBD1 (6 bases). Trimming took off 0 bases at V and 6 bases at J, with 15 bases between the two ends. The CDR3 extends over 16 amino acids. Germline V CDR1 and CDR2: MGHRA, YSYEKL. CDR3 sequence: CASSQEEQGTGNIQYF. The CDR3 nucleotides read TGCGCCAGCAGCCAAGAAGAACAGGGAACGGGAAACATTCAGTACTTC.

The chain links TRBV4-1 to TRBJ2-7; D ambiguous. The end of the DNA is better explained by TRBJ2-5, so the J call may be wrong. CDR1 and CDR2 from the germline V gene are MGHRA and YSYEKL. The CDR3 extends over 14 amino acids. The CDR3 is CASSPGSELETQYF. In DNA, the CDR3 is TGCGCCAGCAGCCCTGGTTCGGAGTTAGAGACCCAGTACTTC.

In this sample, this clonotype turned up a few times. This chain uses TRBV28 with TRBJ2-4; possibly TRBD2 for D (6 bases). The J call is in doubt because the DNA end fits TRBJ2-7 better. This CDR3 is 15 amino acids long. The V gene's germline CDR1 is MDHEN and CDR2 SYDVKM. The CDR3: CASSSIRDSPHEQYF. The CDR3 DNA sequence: TGTGCCAGCAGTTCAATTCGGGACTCGCCCCACGAGCAGTACTTC.

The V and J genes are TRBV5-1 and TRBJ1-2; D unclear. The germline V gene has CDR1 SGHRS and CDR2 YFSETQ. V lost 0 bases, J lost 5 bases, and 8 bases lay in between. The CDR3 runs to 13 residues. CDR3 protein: CASSLASVYGYTF. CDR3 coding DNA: TGCGCCAGCAGCTTGGCTTCAGTTTATGGCTACACCTTC.

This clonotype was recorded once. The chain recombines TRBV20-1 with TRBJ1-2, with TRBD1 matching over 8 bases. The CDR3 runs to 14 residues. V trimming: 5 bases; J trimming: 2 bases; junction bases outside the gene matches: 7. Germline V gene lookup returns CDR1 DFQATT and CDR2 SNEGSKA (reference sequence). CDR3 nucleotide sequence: TGCAGTGCTTACGAGGACAGGGTCAACTATGGCTACACCTTC. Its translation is CSAYEDRVNYGYTF.

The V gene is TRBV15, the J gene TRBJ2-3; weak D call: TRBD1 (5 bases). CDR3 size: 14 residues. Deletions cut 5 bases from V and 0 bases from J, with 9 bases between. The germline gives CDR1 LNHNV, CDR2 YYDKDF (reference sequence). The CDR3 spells CATSVQASTDTQYF. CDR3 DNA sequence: TGTGCCACCAGCGTACAGGCCAGCACAGATACGCAGTATTTT.

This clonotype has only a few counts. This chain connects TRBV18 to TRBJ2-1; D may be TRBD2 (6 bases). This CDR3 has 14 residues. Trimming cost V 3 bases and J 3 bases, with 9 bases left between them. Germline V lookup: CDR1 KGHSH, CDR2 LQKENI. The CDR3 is CASSPGLRYNEQFF. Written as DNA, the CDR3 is TGTGCCAGCTCACCGGGACTCCGCTACAATGAGCAGTTCTTC.

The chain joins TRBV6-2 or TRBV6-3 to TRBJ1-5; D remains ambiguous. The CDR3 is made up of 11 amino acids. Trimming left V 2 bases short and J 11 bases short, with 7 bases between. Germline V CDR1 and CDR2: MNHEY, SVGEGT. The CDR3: CASSYGETQHF. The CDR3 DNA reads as TGTGCCAGCAGTTACGGAGAGACCCAGCATTTT.

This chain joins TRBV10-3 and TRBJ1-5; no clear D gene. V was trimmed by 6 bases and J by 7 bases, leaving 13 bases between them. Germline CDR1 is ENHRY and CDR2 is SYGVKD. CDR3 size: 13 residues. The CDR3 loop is CAISQSGQQPQHF. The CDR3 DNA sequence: TGTGCCATCAGCCAGTCGGGTCAGCAGCCCCAGCATTTT.

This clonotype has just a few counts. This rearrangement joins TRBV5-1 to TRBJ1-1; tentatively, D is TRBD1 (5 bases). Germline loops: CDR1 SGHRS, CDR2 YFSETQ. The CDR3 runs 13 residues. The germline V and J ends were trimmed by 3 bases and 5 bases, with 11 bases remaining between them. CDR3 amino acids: CASSWGKGTEAFF. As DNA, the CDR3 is TGCGCCAGCAGCTGGGGGAAGGGGACTGAAGCTTTCTTT.

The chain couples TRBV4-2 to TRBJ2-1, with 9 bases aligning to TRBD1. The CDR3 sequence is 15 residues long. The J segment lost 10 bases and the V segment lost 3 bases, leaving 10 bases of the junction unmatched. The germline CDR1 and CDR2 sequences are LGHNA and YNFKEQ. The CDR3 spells CASSQGQGEFSEQFF. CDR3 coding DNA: TGTGCCAGCAGCCAGGGACAGGGAGAATTTAGCGAGCAGTTCTTC.

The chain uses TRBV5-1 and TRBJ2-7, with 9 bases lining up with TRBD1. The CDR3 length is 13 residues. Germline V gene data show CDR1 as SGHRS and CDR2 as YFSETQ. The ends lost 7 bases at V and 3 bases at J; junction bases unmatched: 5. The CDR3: CASGSGQGYEQYF. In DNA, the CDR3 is TGCGCCAGCGGCTCGGGACAGGGCTACGAGCAGTACTTC.

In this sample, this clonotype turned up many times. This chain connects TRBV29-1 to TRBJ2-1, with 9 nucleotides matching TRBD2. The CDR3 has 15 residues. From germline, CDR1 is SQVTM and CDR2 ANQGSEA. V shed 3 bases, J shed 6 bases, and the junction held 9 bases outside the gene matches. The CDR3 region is CSVDGRGGKFNEQFF. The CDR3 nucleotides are TGCAGCGTTGATGGGCGGGGGGGGAAGTTCAATGAGCAGTTCTTC.

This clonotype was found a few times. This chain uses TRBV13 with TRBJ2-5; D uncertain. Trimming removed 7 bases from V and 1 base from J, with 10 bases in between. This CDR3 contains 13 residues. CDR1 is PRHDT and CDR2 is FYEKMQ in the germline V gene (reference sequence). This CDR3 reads CASKDDTQETQYF. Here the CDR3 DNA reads TGTGCCAGCAAAGATGATACCCAAGAGACCCAGTACTTC.

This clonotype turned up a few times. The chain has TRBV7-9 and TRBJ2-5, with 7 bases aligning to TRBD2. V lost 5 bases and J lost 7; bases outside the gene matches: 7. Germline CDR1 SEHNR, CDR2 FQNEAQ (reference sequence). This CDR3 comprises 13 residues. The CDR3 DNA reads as TGTGCCAGCAGCCCCCGGGACTACCCGACCCAGTACTTC. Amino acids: CASSPRDYPTQYF.

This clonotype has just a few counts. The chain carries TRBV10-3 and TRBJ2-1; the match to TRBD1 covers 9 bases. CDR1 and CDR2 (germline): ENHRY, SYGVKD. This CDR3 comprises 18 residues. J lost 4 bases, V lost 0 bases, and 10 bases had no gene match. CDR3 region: CAISESSGQGFGYNEQFF. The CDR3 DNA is TGTGCCATCAGTGAGTCGAGCGGACAGGGGTTCGGATACAATGAGCAGTTCTTC.

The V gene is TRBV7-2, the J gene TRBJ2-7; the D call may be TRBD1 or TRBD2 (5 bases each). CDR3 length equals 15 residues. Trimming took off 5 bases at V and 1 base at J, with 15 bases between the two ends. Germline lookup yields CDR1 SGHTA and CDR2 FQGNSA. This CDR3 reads CASSSLQGVSYEQYF. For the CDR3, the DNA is TGTGCCAGCAGCAGCCTGCAGGGAGTTTCCTACGAGCAGTACTTC.

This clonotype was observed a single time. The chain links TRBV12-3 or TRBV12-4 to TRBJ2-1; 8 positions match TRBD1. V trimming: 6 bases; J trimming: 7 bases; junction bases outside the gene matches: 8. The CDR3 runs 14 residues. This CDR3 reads CASSPTGAKNEQFF. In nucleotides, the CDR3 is TGTGCCAGCAGCCCGACAGGGGCAAAGAATGAGCAGTTCTTC.

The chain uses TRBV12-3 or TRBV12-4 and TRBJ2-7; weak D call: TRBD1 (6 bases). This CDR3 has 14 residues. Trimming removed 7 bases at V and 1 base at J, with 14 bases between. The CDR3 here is CASTSDSGSYEQYF. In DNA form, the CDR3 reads TGTGCCAGCACGTCGGACAGCGGATCCTACGAGCAGTACTTC.

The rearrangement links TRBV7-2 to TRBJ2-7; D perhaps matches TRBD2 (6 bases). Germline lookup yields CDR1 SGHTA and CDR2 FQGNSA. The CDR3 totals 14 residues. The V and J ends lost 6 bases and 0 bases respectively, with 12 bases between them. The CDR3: CASRGGRNSYEQYF. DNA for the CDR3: TGTGCCAGCAGGGGGGGACGCAACTCCTACGAGCAGTACTTC.